The sample holds one count of the clone carrying this TCR beta chain. The antigen is undetermined. Healthy controls were blood donor buffy coats. This sample was included in a study of STAT5B mutations in CD4+ large granular lymphocyte leukemia. Study-wide points: The CD4+ versus CD8+ T-LGLL clonality difference may reflect limited sample size. About 26% of private leukemic clonotypes occurred rarely in other patients' non-leukemic repertoires. TRBV06-family usage was enriched in top patient clones (8/27) versus controls (2/35).

The CDR3 runs to 16 residues. Germline V gene data show CDR1 as SGHTA and CDR2 as FQGNSA. Trimming took 5 bases from V and 5 from J; bases not matched to a gene: 7. Generated by immunoSEQ multiplex PCR, the TCRdb table keeps only in-frame clones and is missing some. The sample has tens of thousands of clones; around four fifths are singletons. Sequenced sample: CD4+ T cells from blood buffy coats. The clonotype comes from a human donor in good health. The chain carries TRBV7-2 and TRBJ2-3; TRBD2 agrees at 13 bases. The CDR3 is CASSQTSGRWGDTQYF. The CDR3 nucleotides read TGTGCCAGCAGCCAGACTAGCGGGAGGTGGGGAGATACGCAGTATTTT.